Presented here are 17 T cell receptor beta chains from one specimen sequenced in a study of blood T cell repertoires in COVID-19. This table comes from immunoSEQ multiplex PCR, and its TCRdb copy is limited to in-frame clones, with some not included. The sample lists roughly 700,000 clones; 80% to 90% were seen once. Sequences were obtained from peripheral blood. The receptors come from a woman aged 18-30 years with acute or convalescent COVID-19.

The chain is built from TRBV24-1 and TRBJ2-2, with D tentatively TRBD2 (6 bases). Germline lookup yields CDR1 KGHDR and CDR2 SFDVKD. V was clipped by 9 bases and J by 6 bases, with 31 bases between them. CDR3 length: 19 residues. The CDR3 nucleotides are TGTGCCACCCACCCCGGGGCCTCACGAGGGGCGCGGGGAGCCGGGGAGCTGTTTTTT. Translating it yields CATHPGASRGARGAGELFF.

This clone was observed a handful of times. The chain carries TRBV27 and TRBJ2-2, with D possibly matching TRBD2 (6 bases). The CDR3 runs to 15 residues. Germline V gene sequence: CDR1 MNHEY, CDR2 SMNVEV (reference sequence). Deletions cut 6 bases from V and 0 bases from J, with 11 bases between. The CDR3 protein is CASRGGGANTGELFF. The CDR3 bases are TGTGCCAGCAGGGGTGGCGGGGCGAACACCGGGGAGCTGTTTTTT.

The chain is built from TRBV3-1 (or the pseudogene TRBV3-2) and TRBJ1-2, with D maybe TRBD1 (6 bases). Germline CDR1 LGHDT, CDR2 YNNKEL (reference sequence). The V gene lost 7 bases and the J gene lost 4 bases, with 19 bases spanning the gap. The CDR3 covers 15 residues. CDR3 amino acids: CASTSGETVFYGYTF. CDR3 nucleotide sequence: TGTGCCAGCACCTCAGGGGAGACAGTCTTCTATGGCTACACCTTC.

The V and J genes are TRBV10-1 and TRBJ2-1; 7 bases are a match to TRBD1. The CDR3 runs 14 residues. From germline, CDR1 is WNHNN and CDR2 SYGVQD (reference sequence). V was pared by 8 bases and J by 9 bases, with 13 bases of the junction left unmatched. CDR3 nucleotide sequence: TGCGCCAGCTTCGGACAGGTGATTTTGCGTGAGCAGTTCTTC. This gives the protein CASFGQVILREQFF.

V is TRBV29-1 and J is TRBJ1-2; D uncertain. Germline CDR1 SQVTM, CDR2 ANQGSEA. V lost 6 bases to trimming and J lost 7 bases, with 21 bases between them. The CDR3 has 14 residues. CDR3 DNA sequence: TGCAGCGTCCCTACCGGCATCGGGGAAGGTGGCTACACCTTC. Its protein is CSVPTGIGEGGYTF.

This chain connects TRBV30 to TRBJ1-1; D is uncertain. The germline CDR1 and CDR2 sequences are GTSNPN and SVGIG (reference sequence). This CDR3 region has 12 residues. V shed 4 bases and J shed 1 base, with 7 bases lying between them. The CDR3 DNA is TGTGCCTGGAAGCGGTGGAACACTGAAGCTTTCTTT. Amino acid sequence: CAWKRWNTEAFF.

Regarding this clone: Within the sample, other DNA sequences also encode this same CDR3. V and J are TRBV6-1 and TRBJ1-2; D not certain. Germline V gene data show CDR1 as MNHNS and CDR2 as SASEGT. The CDR3 totals 12 residues. V was pared by 2 bases and J by 5 bases, with 6 bases between. CDR3 DNA: TGTGCCAGCAGTGAACGAGTATATGGCTACACCTTC. This translates into CASSERVYGYTF.

In this sample, this clone turned up once. The chain recombines TRBV28 with TRBJ2-7; 7 positions agree with TRBD1. The CDR3 length is 15 residues. J lost 3 bases, V lost 5 bases, and 10 bases had no gene match. CDR1 is MDHEN, CDR2 SYDVKM, per germline. DNA of the CDR3: TGTGCCAGCAGTACCTCCCGGACAGGAAACTACGAGCAGTACTTC. It specifies CASSTSRTGNYEQYF.

This clone was seen just once. The chain links TRBV6-6 to TRBJ1-5; 7 positions agree with TRBD1. Trimming removed 6 bases from V and 0 bases from J; junction bases left unmatched: 5. CDR3 length: 15 residues. Per germline, CDR1 MNHNY and CDR2 SVGAGI (reference sequence). The CDR3 reads CASRPGQNSNQPQHF. For the CDR3, the DNA is TGTGCCAGCAGACCGGGACAGAATAGCAATCAGCCCCAGCATTTT.

V and J are TRBV11-3 and TRBJ2-3; tentative D call: TRBD1 (7 bases). CDR1 and CDR2 (germline): SGHNT, YENEEA. This CDR3 spans 15 amino acids. The V end lost 2 bases, the J end lost 6 bases, and 15 bases lay between the germline ends. CDR3 sequence: CASSLTQGGTDTQYF. The CDR3 coding sequence is TGTGCCAGCAGCTTAACCCAGGGGGGAACGGATACGCAGTATTTT.

The chain employs TRBV15 and TRBJ2-3; the D is unclear. The CDR3 length is 15 residues. The V end lost 1 base, the J end lost 0 bases, and 8 bases lay between the germline ends. The germline V gene encodes CDR1 LNHNV and CDR2 YYDKDF (reference sequence). The CDR3 sequence is CATSRGVISTDTQYF. The CDR3 nucleotides read TGTGCCACCAGCAGAGGCGTTATTAGCACAGATACGCAGTATTTT.

The rearrangement joins TRBV6-5 to TRBJ1-1; D gene unclear. Trimming stripped 0 bases from V and 1 base from J, with 9 bases between. The CDR3 loop spans 15 amino acids. CDR1 and CDR2 (germline): MNHEY, SVGAGI. The CDR3 region is CASSYSRPGNTEAFF. Here the CDR3 DNA reads TGTGCCAGCAGTTACTCGCGTCCGGGGAACACTGAAGCTTTCTTT.

With respect to this clone: This sample also contains other DNA sequences that code for the same CDR3. The J gene is TRBJ1-2, the V gene TRBV12-3 or TRBV12-4; possible D gene TRBD1, 5 bases. The CDR3 is made up of 13 amino acids. Trimming removed 2 bases from V and 4 bases from J, with 8 bases in between. As DNA, the CDR3 is TGTGCCAGCAGTTTACGGCAGGGCTATGGCTACACCTTC. It specifies CASSLRQGYGYTF.

The chain is built from TRBV27 and TRBJ1-5; TRBD1 matches 8 bases. Per germline, CDR1 MNHEY and CDR2 SMNVEV (reference sequence). The CDR3 sequence is 15 residues long. Losses at the gene ends were 5 bases for V and 3 bases for J; bases not matched to a gene: 6. The CDR3 loop reads CASSRGTGDNQPQHF. The DNA for the CDR3 is TGTGCCAGCAGTCGCGGGACAGGCGACAATCAGCCCCAGCATTTT.

This clone was counted between two and nine times. The chain recombines TRBV2 with TRBJ1-6, with 8 bases that match TRBD1. V dropped 3 bases and J dropped 6; count of bases not matched to a gene: 4. The germline CDR1 and CDR2 sequences are SNHLY and FYNNEI. This CDR3 contains 15 residues. As DNA, the CDR3 is TGTGCCAGCAGTGAGGGACAGGTCCGTAATTCACCCCTCCACTTT. It is translated as CASSEGQVRNSPLHF.

V and J are TRBV3-1 (or the pseudogene TRBV3-2) and TRBJ1-2; D remains unclear. CDR3 size: 14 residues. CDR1 is LGHDT and CDR2 is YNNKEL in the germline V gene (reference sequence). Trimming pared 0 bases from V and 6 bases from J, leaving 11 bases between. CDR3 bases: TGTGCCAGCAGCCAAGAGAGTTTAGTGAATGGCTACACCTTC. This sequence encodes CASSQESLVNGYTF.

The rearrangement joins TRBV2 to TRBJ1-2; D gene unclear. This CDR3 has 13 amino acids. Trimming pared 3 bases from V and 8 bases from J, leaving 13 bases between. Germline V lookup: CDR1 SNHLY, CDR2 FYNNEI. CDR3 loop: CASSDRQVGGYTF. CDR3 nucleotides: TGTGCCAGCAGTGATCGGCAGGTCGGCGGCTACACCTTC.